Here is one T cell receptor (beta chain) with its context. What it recognizes is unknown. Clones were read by immunoSEQ multiplex PCR, and TCRdb kept only the in-frame ones, dropping some. The sample lists more than 55,000 clones, around 87% seen once, with approximately 4.7% in the top ten. This record belongs to a study of identifying expanded T cells in peripheral blood. Germline V gives CDR1 PRHDT, CDR2 FYEKMQ (reference sequence). The V end lost 5 bases, the J end lost 4 bases, and 14 bases lay between the germline ends. CDR3 length equals 15 residues. Regarding the study as a whole: Clone count variance between roughly 2-week samples rose with total template count. Roughly 1.2 clones differed between technical replicates, versus approximately 17 and 20 over time.

Healthy donors had no documented immune events, such as infections, while sampled. Sequencing used blood. This TCR was sampled from a person aged 18 to 69 in good health. The rearrangement uses TRBV13 and TRBJ2-2; TRBD2 might be the D (6 bases). CDR3 sequence (DNA): TGTGCCAGCAGCGCCAGGGAGGCGAGCACCGGGGAGCTGTTTTTT. Its translation is CASSAREASTGELFF.